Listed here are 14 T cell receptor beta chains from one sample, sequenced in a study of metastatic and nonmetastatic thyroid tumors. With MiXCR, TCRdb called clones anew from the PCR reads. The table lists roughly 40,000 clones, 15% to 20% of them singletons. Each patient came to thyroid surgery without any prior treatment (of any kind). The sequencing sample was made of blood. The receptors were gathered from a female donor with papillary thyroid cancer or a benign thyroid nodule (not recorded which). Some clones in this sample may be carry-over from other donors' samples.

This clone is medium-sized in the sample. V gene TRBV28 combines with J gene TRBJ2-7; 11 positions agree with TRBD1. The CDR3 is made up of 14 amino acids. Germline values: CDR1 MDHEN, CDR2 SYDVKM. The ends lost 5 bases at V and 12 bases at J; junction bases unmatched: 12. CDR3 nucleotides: TGTGCCAGCAGTCCCTCCTGGACAGGGGGCTTCGGGTACTTC. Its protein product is CASSPSWTGGFGYF.

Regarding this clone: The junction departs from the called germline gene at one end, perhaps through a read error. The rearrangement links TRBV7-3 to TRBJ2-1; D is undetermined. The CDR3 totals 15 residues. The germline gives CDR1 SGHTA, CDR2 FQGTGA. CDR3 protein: CASSLTGGIYNDQFF. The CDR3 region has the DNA TGTGCCAGCAGCTTAACCGGTGGAATCTACAATGATCAGTTCTTC.

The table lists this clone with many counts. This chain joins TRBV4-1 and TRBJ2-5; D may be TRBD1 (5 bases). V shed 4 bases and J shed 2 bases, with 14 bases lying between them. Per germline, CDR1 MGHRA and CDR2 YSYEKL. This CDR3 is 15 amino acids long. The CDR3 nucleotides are TGCGCCAGCAGCCCCCGACAGAACTTACAAGAGACCCAGTACTTC. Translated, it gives CASSPRQNLQETQYF.

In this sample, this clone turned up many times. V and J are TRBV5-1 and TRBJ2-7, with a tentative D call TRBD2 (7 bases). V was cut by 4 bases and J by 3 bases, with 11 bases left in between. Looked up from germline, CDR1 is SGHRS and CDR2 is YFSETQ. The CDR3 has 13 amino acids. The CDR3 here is CASSTGRVYEQYF. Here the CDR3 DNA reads TGCGCCAGCAGCACAGGGAGGGTCTACGAGCAGTACTTC.

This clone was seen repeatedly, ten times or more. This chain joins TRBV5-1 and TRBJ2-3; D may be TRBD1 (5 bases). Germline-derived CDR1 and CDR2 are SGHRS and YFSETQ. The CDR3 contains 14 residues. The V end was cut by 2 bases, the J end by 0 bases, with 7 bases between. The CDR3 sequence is CASSFDRSTDTQYF. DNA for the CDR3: TGCGCCAGCAGCTTCGACAGAAGCACAGATACGCAGTATTTT.

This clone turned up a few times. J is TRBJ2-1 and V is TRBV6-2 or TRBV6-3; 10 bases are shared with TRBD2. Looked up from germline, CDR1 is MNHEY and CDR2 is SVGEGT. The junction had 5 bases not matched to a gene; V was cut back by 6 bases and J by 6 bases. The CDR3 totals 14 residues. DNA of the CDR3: TGTGCCAGCAGGGGACTAGCGAGGTTCAATGAGCAGTTCTTC. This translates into CASRGLARFNEQFF.

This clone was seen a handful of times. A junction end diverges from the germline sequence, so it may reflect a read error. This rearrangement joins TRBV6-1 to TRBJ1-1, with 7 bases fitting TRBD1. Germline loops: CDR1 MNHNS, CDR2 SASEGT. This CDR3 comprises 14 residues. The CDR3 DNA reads TGTGTCAGCATCCGCGACAGGGTGAGCACTGAAGCTTTCTTT. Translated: CVSIRDRVSTEAFF.

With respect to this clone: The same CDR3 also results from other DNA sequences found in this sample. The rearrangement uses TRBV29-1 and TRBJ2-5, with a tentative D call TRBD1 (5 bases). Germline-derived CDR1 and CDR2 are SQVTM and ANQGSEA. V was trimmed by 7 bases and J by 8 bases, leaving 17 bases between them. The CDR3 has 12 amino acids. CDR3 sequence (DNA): TGCAGCGCAAAGGGGCAGGCTGGTACCCAGTACTTC. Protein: CSAKGQAGTQYF.

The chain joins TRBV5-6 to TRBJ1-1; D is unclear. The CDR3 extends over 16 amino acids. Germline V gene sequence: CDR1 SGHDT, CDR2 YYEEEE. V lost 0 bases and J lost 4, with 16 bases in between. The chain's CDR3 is CASSLASWGAGTEAFF. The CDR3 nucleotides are TGTGCCAGCAGCTTGGCTTCGTGGGGAGCGGGCACTGAAGCTTTCTTT.

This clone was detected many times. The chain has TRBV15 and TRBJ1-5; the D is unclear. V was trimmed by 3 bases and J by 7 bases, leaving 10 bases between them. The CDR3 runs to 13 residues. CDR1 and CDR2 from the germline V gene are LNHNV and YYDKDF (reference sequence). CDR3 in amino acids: CATSSMRDQPQHF. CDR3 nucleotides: TGTGCCACCAGCAGTATGAGAGACCAGCCCCAGCATTTT. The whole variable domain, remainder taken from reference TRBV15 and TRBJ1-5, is DAMVIQNPRYQVTQFGKPVTLSCSQTLNHNVMYWYQQKSSQAPKLLFHYYDKDFNNEADTPDNFQSRRPNTSFCFLDIRSPGLGDTAMYLCATSSMRDQPQHFGDGTRLSIL.

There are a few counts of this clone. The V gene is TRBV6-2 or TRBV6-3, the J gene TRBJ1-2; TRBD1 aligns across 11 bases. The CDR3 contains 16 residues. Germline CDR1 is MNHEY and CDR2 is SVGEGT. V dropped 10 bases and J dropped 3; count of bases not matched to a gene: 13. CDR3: CANRPRTGGRYYGYTF. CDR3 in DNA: TGTGCCAACAGACCCCGGACAGGGGGCAGGTACTATGGCTACACCTTC.

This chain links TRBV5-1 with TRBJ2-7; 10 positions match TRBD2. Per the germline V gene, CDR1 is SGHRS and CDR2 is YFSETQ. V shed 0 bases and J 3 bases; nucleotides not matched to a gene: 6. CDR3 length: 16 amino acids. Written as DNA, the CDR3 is TGCGCCAGCAGCTTGGTTGTAGCGGGAGGATTCTACGAGCAGTACTTC. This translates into CASSLVVAGGFYEQYF.

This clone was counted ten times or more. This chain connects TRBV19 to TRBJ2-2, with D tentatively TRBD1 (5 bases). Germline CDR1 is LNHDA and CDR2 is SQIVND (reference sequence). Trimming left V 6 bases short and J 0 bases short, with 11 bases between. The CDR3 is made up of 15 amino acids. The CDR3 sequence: CASSDSGPNTGELFF. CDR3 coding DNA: TGTGCCAGTAGCGACAGTGGTCCGAACACCGGGGAGCTGTTTTTT.

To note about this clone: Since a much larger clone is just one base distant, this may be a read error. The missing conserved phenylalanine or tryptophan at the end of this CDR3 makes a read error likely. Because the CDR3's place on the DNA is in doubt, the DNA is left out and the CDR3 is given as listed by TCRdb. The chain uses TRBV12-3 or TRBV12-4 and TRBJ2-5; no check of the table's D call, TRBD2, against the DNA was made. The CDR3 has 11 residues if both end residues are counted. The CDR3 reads CVTQGEGRVFI.